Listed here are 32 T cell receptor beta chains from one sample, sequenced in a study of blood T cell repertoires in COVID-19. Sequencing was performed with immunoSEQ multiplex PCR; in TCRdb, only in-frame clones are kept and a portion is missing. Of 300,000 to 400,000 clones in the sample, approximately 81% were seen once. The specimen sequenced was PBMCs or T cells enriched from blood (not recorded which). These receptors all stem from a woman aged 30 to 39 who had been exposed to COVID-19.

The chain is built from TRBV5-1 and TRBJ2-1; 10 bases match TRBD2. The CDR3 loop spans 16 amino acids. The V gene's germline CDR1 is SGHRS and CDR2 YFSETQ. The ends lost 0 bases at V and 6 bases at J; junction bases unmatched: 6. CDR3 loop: CASSLVASGGRNEQFF. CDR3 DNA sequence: TGCGCCAGCAGCTTGGTGGCTAGCGGGGGTCGCAATGAGCAGTTCTTC.

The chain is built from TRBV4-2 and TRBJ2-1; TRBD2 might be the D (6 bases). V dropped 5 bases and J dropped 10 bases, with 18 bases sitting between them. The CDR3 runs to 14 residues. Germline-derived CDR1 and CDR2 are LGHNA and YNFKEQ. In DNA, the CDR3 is TGTGCCAGCAGCGTATCTATTGGAAGCGGGGAGCAGTTCTTC. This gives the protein CASSVSIGSGEQFF.

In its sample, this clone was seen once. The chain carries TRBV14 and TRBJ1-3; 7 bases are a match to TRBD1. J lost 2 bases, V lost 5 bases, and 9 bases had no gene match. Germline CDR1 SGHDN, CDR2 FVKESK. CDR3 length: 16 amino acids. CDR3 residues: CASSANRDRPGNTIYF. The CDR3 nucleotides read TGTGCCAGCAGCGCCAACCGGGACAGACCTGGAAACACCATATATTTT.

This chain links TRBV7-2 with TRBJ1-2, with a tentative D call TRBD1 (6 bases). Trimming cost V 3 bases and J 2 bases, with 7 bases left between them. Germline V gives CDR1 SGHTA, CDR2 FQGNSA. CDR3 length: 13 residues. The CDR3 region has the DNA TGTGCCAGCAGCTTGAGGGGGAACTATGGCTACACCTTC. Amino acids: CASSLRGNYGYTF. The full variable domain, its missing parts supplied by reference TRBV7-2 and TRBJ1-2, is GAGVSQSPSNKVTEKGKDVELRCDPISGHTALYWYRQSLGQGLEFLIYFQGNSAPDKSGLPSDRFSAERTGGSVSTLTIQRTQQEDSAVYLCASSLRGNYGYTFGSGTRLTVV.

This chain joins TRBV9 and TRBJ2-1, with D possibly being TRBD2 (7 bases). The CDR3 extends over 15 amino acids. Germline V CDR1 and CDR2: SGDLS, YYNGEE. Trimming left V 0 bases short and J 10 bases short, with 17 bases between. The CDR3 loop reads CASSVARAGEGEQFF. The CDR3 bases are TGTGCCAGCAGCGTAGCTCGAGCAGGGGAGGGGGAGCAGTTCTTC.

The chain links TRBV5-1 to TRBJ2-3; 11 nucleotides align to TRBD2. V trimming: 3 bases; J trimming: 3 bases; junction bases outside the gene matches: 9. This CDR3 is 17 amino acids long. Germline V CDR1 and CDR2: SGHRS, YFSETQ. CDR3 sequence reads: CASSSTLAGVGTDTQYF. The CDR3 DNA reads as TGCGCCAGCAGCTCGACACTAGCGGGGGTCGGGACAGATACGCAGTATTTT.

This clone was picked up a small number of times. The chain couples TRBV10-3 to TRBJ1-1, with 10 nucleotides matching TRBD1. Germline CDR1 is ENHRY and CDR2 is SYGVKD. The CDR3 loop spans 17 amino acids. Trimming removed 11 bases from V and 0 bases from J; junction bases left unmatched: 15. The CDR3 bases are TGTGCCGCACACGGGGGACAGGGGACCTCCTTGAACACTGAAGCTTTCTTT. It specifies CAAHGGQGTSLNTEAFF.

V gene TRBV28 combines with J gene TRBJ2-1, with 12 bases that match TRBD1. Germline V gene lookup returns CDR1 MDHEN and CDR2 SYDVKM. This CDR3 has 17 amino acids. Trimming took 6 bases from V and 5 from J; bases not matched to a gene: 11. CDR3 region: CASSGNLGTGGNNEQFF. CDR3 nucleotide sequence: TGTGCCAGCAGCGGAAATCTCGGGACAGGGGGCAACAATGAGCAGTTCTTC. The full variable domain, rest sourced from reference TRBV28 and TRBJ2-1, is DVKVTQSSRYLVKRTGEKVFLECVQDMDHENMFWYRQDPGLGLRLIYFSYDVKMKEKGDIPEGYSVSREKKERFSLILESASTNQTSMYLCASSGNLGTGGNNEQFFGPGTRLTVL.

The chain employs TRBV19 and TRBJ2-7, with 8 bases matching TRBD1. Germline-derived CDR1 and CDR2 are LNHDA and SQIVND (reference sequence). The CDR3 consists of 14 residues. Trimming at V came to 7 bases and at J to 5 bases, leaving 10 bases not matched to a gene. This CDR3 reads CASKPDRGNHEQYF. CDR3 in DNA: TGTGCCAGTAAACCCGACAGGGGAAACCACGAGCAGTACTTC. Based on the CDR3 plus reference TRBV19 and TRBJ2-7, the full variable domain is DGGITQSPKYLFRKEGQNVTLSCEQNLNHDAMYWYRQDPGQGLRLIYYSQIVNDFQKGDIAEGYSVSREKKESFPLTVTSAQKNPTAFYLCASKPDRGNHEQYFGPGTRLTVT.

The DNA for the CDR3 is TGTGCCAGCAGCTTTTCCGTTCAGGAAGCTTTCTTT. This codes for CASSFSVQEAFF. The genes are TRBV7-9 and TRBJ1-1; D gene uncertain. Per the germline V gene, CDR1 is SEHNR and CDR2 is FQNEAQ (reference sequence). With 3 bases removed from V and 8 bases from J, the gap between germline ends came to 10 bases. CDR3 length: 12 amino acids.

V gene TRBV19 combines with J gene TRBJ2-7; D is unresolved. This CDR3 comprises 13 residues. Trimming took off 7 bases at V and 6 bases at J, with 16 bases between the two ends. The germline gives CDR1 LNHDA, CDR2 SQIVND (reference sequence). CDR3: CASTPGKEFEQYF. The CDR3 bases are TGTGCCAGTACCCCCGGTAAGGAGTTCGAGCAGTACTTC.

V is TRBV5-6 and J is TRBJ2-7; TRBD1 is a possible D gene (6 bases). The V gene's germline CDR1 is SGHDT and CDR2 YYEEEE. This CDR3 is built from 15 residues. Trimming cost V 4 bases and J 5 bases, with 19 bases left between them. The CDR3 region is CASSRLTGVLHEQYF. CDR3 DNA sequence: TGTGCCAGCAGCCGGTTGACAGGAGTCCTGCACGAGCAGTACTTC.

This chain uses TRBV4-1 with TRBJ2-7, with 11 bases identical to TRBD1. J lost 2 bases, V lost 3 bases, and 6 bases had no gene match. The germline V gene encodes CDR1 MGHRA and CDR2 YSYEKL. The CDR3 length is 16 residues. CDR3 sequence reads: CASSQTRDRGAYEQYF. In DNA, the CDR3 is TGCGCCAGCAGCCAGACCCGGGACAGGGGGGCCTACGAGCAGTACTTC.

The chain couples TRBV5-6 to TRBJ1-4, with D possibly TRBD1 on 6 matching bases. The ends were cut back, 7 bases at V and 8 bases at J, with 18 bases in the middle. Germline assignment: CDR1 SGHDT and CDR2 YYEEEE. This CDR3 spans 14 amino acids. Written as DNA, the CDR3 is TGTGCCAGCGGTACAACGGGAAGGGGGGAAAAACTGTTTTTT. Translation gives CASGTTGRGEKLFF.

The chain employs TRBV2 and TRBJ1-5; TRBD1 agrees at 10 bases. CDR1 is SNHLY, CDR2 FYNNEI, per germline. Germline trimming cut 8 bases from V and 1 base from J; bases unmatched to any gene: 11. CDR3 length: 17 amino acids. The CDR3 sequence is CASGPFGTGVSNQPQHF. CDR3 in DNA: TGTGCCAGCGGGCCTTTCGGGACAGGGGTGAGCAATCAGCCCCAGCATTTT.

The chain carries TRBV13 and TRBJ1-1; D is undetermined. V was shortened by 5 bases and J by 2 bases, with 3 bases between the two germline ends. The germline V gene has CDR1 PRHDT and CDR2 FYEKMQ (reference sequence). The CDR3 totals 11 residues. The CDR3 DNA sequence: TGTGCCAGCAGCACAAACACTGAAGCTTTCTTT. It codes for CASSTNTEAFF.

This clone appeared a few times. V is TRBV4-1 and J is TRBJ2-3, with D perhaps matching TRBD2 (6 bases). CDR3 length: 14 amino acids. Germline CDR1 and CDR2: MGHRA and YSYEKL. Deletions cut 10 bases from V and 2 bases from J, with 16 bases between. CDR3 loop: CATGPGVFTDTQYF. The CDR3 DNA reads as TGCGCCACCGGGCCGGGGGTCTTCACAGATACGCAGTATTTT.

CDR3 in DNA: TGTGCCAGTAAAAGCGGGGCCTCCTACGAGCAGTACTTC. It yields the protein CASKSGASYEQYF. V gene TRBV19 combines with J gene TRBJ2-7; 7 bases line up with TRBD2. CDR1 and CDR2 (germline): LNHDA, SQIVND (reference sequence). The V gene end was trimmed by 7 bases and the J gene end by 0 bases; junction bases not matched to a gene: 3. This CDR3 region has 13 residues.

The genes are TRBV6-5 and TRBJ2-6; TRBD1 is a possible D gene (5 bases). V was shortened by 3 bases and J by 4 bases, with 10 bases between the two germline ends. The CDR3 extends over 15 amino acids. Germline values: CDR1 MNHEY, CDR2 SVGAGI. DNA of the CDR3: TGTGCCAGCAGTTATGGACATGTCGGGGCCAACGTCCTGACTTTC. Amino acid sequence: CASSYGHVGANVLTF.

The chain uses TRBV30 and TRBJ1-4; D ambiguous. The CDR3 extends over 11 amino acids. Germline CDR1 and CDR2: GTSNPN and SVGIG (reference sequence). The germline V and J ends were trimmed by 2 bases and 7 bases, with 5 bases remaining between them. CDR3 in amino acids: CAWSLFEKLFF. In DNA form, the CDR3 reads TGTGCCTGGAGTTTATTTGAAAAACTGTTTTTT.

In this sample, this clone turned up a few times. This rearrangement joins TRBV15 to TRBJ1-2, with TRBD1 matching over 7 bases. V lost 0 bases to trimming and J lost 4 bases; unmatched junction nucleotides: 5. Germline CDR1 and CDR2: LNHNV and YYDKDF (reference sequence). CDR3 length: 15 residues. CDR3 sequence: CATSRERGTAYGYTF. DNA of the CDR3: TGTGCCACCAGCAGAGAACGTGGGACAGCCTATGGCTACACCTTC.

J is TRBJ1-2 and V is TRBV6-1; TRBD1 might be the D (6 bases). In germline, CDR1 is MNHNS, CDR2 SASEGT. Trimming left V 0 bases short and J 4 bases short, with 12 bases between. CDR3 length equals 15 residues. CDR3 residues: CASSEAIGTLYGYTF. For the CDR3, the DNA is TGTGCCAGCAGTGAAGCAATAGGGACACTCTATGGCTACACCTTC.

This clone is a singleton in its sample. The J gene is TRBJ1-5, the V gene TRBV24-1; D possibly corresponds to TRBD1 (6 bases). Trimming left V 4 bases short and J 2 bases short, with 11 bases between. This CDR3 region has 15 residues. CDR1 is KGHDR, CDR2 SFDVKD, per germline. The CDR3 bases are TGTGCCACCAGTGACTCAAGACAGGGCAATCAGCCCCAGCATTTT. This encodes CATSDSRQGNQPQHF.

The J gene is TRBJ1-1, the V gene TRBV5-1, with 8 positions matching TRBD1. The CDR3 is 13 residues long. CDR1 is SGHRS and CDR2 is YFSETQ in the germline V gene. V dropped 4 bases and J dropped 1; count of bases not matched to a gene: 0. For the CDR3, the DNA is TGCGCCAGCAGCGGACAGGGGAACACTGAAGCTTTCTTT. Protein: CASSGQGNTEAFF.

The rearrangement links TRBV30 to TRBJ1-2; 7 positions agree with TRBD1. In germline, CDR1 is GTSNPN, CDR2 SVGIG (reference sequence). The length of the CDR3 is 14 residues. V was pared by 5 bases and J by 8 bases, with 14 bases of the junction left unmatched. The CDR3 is CAWGVGTATRGYTF. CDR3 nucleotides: TGTGCCTGGGGGGTCGGGACAGCCACTAGGGGCTACACCTTC.

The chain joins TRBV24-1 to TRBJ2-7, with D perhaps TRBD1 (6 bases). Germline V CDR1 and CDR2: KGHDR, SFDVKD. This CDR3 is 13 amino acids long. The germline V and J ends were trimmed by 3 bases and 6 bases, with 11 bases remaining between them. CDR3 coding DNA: TGTGCCACCAGTGATCCGGGACAACCCGAGCAGTACTTC. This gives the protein CATSDPGQPEQYF.

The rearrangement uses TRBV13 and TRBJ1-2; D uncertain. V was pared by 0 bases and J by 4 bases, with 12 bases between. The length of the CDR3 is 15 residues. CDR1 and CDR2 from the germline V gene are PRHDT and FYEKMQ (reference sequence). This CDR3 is CASSLGKSVVYGYTF. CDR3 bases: TGTGCCAGCAGCTTAGGAAAGTCCGTAGTCTATGGCTACACCTTC.

Written as DNA, the CDR3 is TGTGCCAGCAGCTCGGTCGGGAGCAATCAGCCCCAGCATTTT. Amino acids: CASSSVGSNQPQHF. This chain uses TRBV7-9 with TRBJ1-5; D is undetermined. Germline V gives CDR1 SEHNR, CDR2 FQNEAQ (reference sequence). With 4 bases removed from V and 1 base from J, the gap between germline ends came to 8 bases. The CDR3 runs to 14 residues.

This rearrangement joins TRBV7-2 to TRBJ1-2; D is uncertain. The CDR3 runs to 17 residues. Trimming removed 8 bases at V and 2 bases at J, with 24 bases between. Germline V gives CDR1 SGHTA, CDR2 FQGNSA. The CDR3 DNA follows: TGTGCCAGCCGTCGGCAGGTAGGGAGGATCTCCAACTATGGCTACACCTTC. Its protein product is CASRRQVGRISNYGYTF.

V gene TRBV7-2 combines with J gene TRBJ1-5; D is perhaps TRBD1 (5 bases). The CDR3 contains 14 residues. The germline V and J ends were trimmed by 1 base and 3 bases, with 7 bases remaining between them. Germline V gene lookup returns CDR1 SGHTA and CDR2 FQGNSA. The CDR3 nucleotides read TGTGCCAGCAGCTTAGTAGGGGTCAATCAGCCCCAGCATTTT. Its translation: CASSLVGVNQPQHF. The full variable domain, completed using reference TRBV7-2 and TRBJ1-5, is GAGVSQSPSNKVTEKGKDVELRCDPISGHTALYWYRQSLGQGLEFLIYFQGNSAPDKSGLPSDRFSAERTGGSVSTLTIQRTQQEDSAVYLCASSLVGVNQPQHFGDGTRLSIL.

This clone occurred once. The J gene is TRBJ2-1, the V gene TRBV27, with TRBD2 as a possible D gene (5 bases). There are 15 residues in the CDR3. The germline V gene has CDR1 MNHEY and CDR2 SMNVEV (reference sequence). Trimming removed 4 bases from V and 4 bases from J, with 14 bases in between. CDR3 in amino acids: CASSSPDFLYNEQFF. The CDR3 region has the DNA TGTGCCAGCAGTTCCCCGGACTTCTTATACAATGAGCAGTTCTTC.

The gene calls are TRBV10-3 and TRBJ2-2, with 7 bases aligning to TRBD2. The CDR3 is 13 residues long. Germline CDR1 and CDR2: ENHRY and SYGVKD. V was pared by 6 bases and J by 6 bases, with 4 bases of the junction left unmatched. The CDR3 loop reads CAISDRGAGELFF. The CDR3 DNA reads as TGTGCCATCAGCGACCGGGGGGCCGGGGAGCTGTTTTTT.